The source of this T cell receptor (beta chain) is a study of shared T cell receptors in the human thymus. Generated by immunoSEQ multiplex PCR, the TCRdb table keeps only in-frame clones and is missing some. The repertoire includes roughly 700,000 clones, over 75% of them detected once, and around 0.0099% sits in the top ten. V lost 4 bases to trimming and J lost 0 bases; unmatched junction nucleotides: 11. The CDR3 covers 17 residues. The germline CDR1 and CDR2 sequences are SGHDN and FVKESK. This clone was seen only once. The data were also submitted as part of a second study, on human thymus T cells. This second study says: Resections from corrective heart surgery supplied the thymus tissue. Apparent bias marked the V and J gene usage of thymic and blood repertoires.

This clonotype was sampled from a boy younger than two with a congenital heart defect. The sequencing sample was made of thymocytes. The genes are TRBV14 and TRBJ2-7, with 8 bases matching TRBD2. This CDR3 reads CASSPWGAGDGSYEQYF. The CDR3 nucleotides are TGTGCCAGCAGCCCCTGGGGAGCGGGAGACGGCTCCTACGAGCAGTACTTC. The full variable domain, with the rest looked up from reference TRBV14 and TRBJ2-7, is EAGVTQFPSHSVIEKGQTVTLRCDPISGHDNLYWYRRVMGKEIKFLLHFVKESKQDESGMPNNRFLAERTGGTYSTLKVQPAELEDSGVYFCASSPWGAGDGSYEQYFGPGTRLTVT.